This T cell receptor beta chain was captured by sequencing in a study of regulatory T cells in long-lasting Graves disease (TCRdb year 2021). General notes on the study: Newly diagnosed Graves' disease patients had taken antithyroid drugs for less than 3 months. Peripheral blood TCR sequencing and RNA sequencing compared persistent Graves' disease patients with newly diagnosed Graves' disease patients. The study was registered as a clinical trial and conducted in China. A total of some 33 samples were covered by TCR sequencing, comprising around 13 persistent and 20 or so newly diagnosed Graves' disease patients.

This sample's time point label indicates: newly diagnosed GD, antithyroid drugs for less than 3 months. For both TCR sequencing and RNA sequencing, RNA was extracted from PBMCs in TRIzol. The diagnosis of Graves' disease followed American Thyroid Association guidelines. The patients came from an endocrinology department in Xi'an, China. Each patient gave approximately 10 milliliters of peripheral blood, collected in an EDTA anticoagulant tube. Ficoll Paque Plus density gradient separation was used to isolate PBMCs, and no further T cell sorting was performed. RNA quality was checked with an Agilent 2100 Bioanalyzer and agarose gel, and concentration with a NanoDrop 2000. This clonotype was seen ten or more times. Its antigen specificity is not known. No clone much larger than this one lies a single base away; base qualities are absent. Library prep was done by multiplex PCR. TCRdb shows the sequencer as Illumina HiSeq 4000. CDR3 regions were amplified by Arm-PCR with iRepertoire HTBI primers to construct TCR beta libraries. Before sequencing, the PCR products underwent gel purification. Turning to the authors' computational methods: Gene usage analysis of CDR3 amino acid clonotypes relied on the roughly 60 TRBV and more than twelve TRBJ segments identified across samples. Filtered high-quality paired reads were merged into contigs using COPE and FqMerger. BLAST was used to align contigs to the IMGT TRBV, TRBD and TRBJ reference genes, and CDR3 was defined following IMGT. Any clonotype with a frequency above 0.1% was classified as a highly expanded clone. Repertoire diversity was measured by Shannon entropy, and V-J evenness by the Gini coefficient. Clonotypes shared by more than one individual were considered public. The public reads were reprocessed in TCRdb via fastp at Q25 and MiXCR, keeping in-frame beta chains. Each CDR3 protein gets just one entry, which takes the most common genes and DNA from the rows behind it. V and J calls and clone size were set by TCRdb, not the authors. For this sample the table gives hundreds of thousands of distinct CDR3 sequences, of which approximately 16% were detected only once. The ten biggest clones cover around 25% of the sample.

The investigation overall reported the following: Only the TCR beta chain was sequenced and analyzed. Only peripheral blood was studied, because thyroid tissue, the primary lesion, was inaccessible. The authors noted that the small sample size was a limitation that may lower accuracy. Lower TCR Shannon entropy and fewer highly expanded clones were observed in persistent Graves' disease patients than in newly diagnosed patients, which suggested clonal expansion. A larger number of public clonotypes was shared among persistent patients (approximately 2,600) than among newly diagnosed patients (about 990).

This sample also belongs to another study, concerning T cells in Graves' hyperthyroidism and ophthalmopathy. As the second study states: Graves' hyperthyroidism was defined as stable when no progression to ophthalmopathy occurred over 18 months of follow-up. The hyperthyroidism patients were between 18 and 65 years old and newly diagnosed, with a disease duration of less than 2 months. Patients with uncontrolled infections, other autoimmune diseases, pregnancy or lactation were excluded. Diagnoses were established on the basis of clinical symptoms, serum thyroxine and TRAb, thyroid ultrasound, and orbital computed tomography. The first round of RT-PCR for the TCR CDR3 was performed with the HTBI primer set and the Qiagen OneStep RT-PCR kit. Most expanded thyroid clonotypes (frequency above 0.001) were also detected in blood, a finding suggesting that blood repertoires may reflect thyroid immune responses. Ophthalmopathy was separated from stable hyperthyroidism by a 13 V-J signature model, with approximately 86% sensitivity and roughly 81% specificity obtained in cross-validation and 80%/75% obtained in testing. In validation, progression to ophthalmopathy was predicted by the model with nearly 71% sensitivity and around 75% specificity, a median of 6.5 months before onset. TCR V-J signatures able to tell the groups apart were searched for in a discovery cohort of approximately 95 patients, of whom more than 40 had Graves' ophthalmopathy and under 65 had stable Graves' hyperthyroidism. Prospective prediction of ophthalmopathy was tested in an independent validation cohort of fewer than 20 hyperthyroidism patients and 15 to 17 patients who later progressed to ophthalmopathy. The roughly 91 discovery patients were randomly divided into training and test sets at a 7:3 ratio. Thyroid tissue and blood T-cell repertoires from roughly 6 Graves' hyperthyroidism patients were also compared in the study. After sampling, hyperthyroidism patients received methimazole starting at 30 mg daily, and ophthalmopathy patients received high-dose intravenous methylprednisolone. The libraries were constructed in a second round of multiplex PCR and then size-selected and purified. Paired-end sequencing of the libraries was performed with 100 bp reads on an Illumina HiSeq2000. Raw data were processed with SOAPnuke, discarding reads with adapters, uncalled bases, mean Phred below 15, or no exact constant-primer or identifier match. High-quality paired reads were merged using COPE v1.2.5, and each unique nucleotide sequence was defined as a clonotype. MiTCR v1.1 was used to align clonotypes to the IMGT TRBV, TRBD and TRBJ reference segments. The analysis included only V-J combinations with a frequency above 0.0001, which together covered over 98% of the repertoires. A TCS score was defined as the ratio of F50 (clonal expansion) to E x V (chaos), with BLOSUM62-based TCRdist applied between CDR3 peptides within each V-J. Welch's t-statistics and random forest reduced 500 to 650 V-J features to 13, which were used in a naive Bayes classifier (R e1071). No statistical method was used to fix the sample size in advance, and group allocation was not hidden from the investigators. The paper reports TCR Vbeta CDR3 sequencing of some 140 peripheral blood samples: over 40 ophthalmopathy, roughly 74 hyperthyroidism and around 17 progressor patients.

The source is a woman between 40 and 65 years old with Graves disease. Donor details come from another sample of the same person, matched by shared clones. Sequencing was performed on peripheral blood mononuclear cells (PBMCs), taken at new diagnosis, from a patient treated with antithyroid drugs.

The DNA sequence reads TGCAGTGCTAGCGTGGGTAACTATGGCTACACCTTC. The translation is CSASVGNYGYTF. In this chain, TRBV20-1 is recombined with TRBJ1-2; the D gene lacks a confident call. V and J are truncated by 3 bases and 1 base respectively, leaving an intervening sequence of 6 bases. From its cysteine to its phenylalanine, the CDR3 spans 12 amino acids. The retained sequence is limited to the CDR3, 36 bases, with the frame set at the first base. In the germline V gene (reference sequence), CDR1 corresponds to DFQATT and CDR2 to SNEGSKA.